This T cell receptor beta chain is from a study of CXCR3-negative and CXCR3-positive naive CD8 T cells. Broader study findings: Cryopreservation partially lowered CXCR3 expression, so most assays used fresh PBMCs.

UMI-tagged TRB cDNA libraries were built via 5' RACE. TCRdb reprocessed the 5' RACE reads, keeping one entry per CDR3 protein, no DNA. The table for this sample gives approximately 74,000 distinct CDR3 sequences. With respect to this clonotype: Its antigen is unidentified.

Sorts performed in triplicate captured 320,000 or so cells each from every CD8+ T cell subset. CD45RO-CCR7+CD27+CD95- expression identified naive CD8+ T cells. CDR3 length equals 13 residues. Per germline, CDR1 MDHEN and CDR2 SYDVKM. The origin of this receptor is a human donor in good health. Some clones in this sample may be carry-over from other donors' samples. Sequencing was done on a sample of naive CXCR3- CD8+ T cells from blood. The subset was: CD45RO-CCR7+CD27+CD95- naive CD8+ T cells lacking CXCR3 (TNR3-). The chain combines TRBV28 with TRBJ1-2; the D call from TCRdb, TRBD1, cannot be confirmed without DNA. This CDR3 is CASSFVGDYGYTF.